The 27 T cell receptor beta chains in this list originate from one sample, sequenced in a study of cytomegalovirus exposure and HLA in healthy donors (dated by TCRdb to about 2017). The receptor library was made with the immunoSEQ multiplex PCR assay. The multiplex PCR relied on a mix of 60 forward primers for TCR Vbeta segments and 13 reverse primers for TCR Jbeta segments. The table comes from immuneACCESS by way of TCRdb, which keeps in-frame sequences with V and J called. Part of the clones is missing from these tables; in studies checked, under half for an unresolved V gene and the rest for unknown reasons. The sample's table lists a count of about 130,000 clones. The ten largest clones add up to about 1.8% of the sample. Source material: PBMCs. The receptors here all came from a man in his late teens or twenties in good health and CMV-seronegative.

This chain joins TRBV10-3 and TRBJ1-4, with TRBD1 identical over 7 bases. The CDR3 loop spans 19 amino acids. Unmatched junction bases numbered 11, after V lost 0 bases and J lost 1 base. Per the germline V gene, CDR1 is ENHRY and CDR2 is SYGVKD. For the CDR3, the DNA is TGTGCCATCAGTGAGTCCCCAGGTACACGGACAGGAACTAATGAAAAACTGTTTTTT. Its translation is CAISESPGTRTGTNEKLFF.

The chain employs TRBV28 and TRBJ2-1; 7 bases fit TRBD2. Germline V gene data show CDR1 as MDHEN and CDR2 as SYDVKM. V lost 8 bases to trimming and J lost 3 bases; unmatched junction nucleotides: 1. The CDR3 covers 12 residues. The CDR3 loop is CASGGDYNEQFF. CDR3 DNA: TGTGCCAGCGGGGGGGACTACAATGAGCAGTTCTTC.

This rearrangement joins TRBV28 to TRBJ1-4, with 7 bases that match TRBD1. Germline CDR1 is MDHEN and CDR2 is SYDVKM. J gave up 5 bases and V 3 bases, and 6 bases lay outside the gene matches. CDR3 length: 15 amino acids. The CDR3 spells CASSLPGTVNEKLFF. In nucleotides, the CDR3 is TGTGCCAGCAGTTTGCCCGGGACAGTGAATGAAAAACTGTTTTTT.

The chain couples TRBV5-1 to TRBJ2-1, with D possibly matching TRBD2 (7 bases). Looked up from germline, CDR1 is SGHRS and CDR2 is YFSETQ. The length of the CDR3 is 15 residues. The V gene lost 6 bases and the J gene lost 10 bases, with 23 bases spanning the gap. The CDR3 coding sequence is TGCGCCAGCACCAGGGGCGGGGGCGATCCCTGGGAGCAGTTCTTC. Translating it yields CASTRGGGDPWEQFF.

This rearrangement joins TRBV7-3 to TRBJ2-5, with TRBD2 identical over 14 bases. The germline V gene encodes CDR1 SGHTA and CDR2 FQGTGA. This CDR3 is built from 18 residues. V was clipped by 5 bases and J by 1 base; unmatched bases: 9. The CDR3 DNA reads TGTGCCAGCAGCGCGAGGACTAGCGGGAGGCCCGCCCAAGAGACCCAGTACTTC. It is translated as CASSARTSGRPAQETQYF.

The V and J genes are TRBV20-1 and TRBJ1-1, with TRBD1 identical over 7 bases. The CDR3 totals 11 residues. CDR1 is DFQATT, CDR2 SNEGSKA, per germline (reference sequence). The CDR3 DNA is TGCACCATGCTAGAGAGGGACAGATCTTTCTTT. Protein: CTMLERDRSFF.

CDR3 amino acids: CASSLIEALNTEAFF. CDR3 nucleotides: TGCGCCAGCAGCTTGATAGAGGCTTTGAACACTGAAGCTTTCTTT. The gene calls are TRBV5-1 and TRBJ1-1; no clear D. This CDR3 has 15 amino acids. Deletions cut 1 base from V and 0 bases from J, with 10 bases between. The germline V gene has CDR1 SGHRS and CDR2 YFSETQ.

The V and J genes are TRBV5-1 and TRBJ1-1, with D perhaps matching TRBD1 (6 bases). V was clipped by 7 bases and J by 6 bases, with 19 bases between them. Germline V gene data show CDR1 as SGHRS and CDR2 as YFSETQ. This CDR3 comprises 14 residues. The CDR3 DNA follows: TGCGCCAGCGGACGGGAAGGGGGAACCGCTGAAGCTTTCTTT. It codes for CASGREGGTAEAFF.

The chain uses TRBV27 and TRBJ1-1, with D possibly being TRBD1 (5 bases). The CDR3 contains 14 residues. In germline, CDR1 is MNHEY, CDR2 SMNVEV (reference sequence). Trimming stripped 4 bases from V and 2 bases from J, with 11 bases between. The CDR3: CASSWGRGNTEAFF. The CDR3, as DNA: TGTGCCAGCAGTTGGGGAAGGGGAAACACTGAAGCTTTCTTT.

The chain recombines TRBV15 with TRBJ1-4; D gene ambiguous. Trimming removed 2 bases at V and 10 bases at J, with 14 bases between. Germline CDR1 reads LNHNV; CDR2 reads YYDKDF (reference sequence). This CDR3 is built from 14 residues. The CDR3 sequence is CATSRPEHQRKLFF. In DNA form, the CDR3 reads TGTGCCACCAGCAGACCCGAGCACCAAAGAAAACTGTTTTTT.

The DNA of the CDR3 is TGTGCCAGCAGCCGGCCTACAGGGACAGATACGCAGTATTTT. Translating gives CASSRPTGTDTQYF. The chain combines TRBV28 with TRBJ2-3, with a weak D call TRBD1 (6 bases). CDR3 length: 14 amino acids. Germline V gene lookup returns CDR1 MDHEN and CDR2 SYDVKM. Trimming pared 6 bases from V and 3 bases from J, leaving 13 bases between.

The CDR3 region is CASSIHSNQPQHF. The CDR3, as DNA: TGTGCCAGCAGTATCCATAGCAATCAGCCCCAGCATTTT. The V call is TRBV6-5, the J call TRBJ1-5, with D uncertain. The CDR3 consists of 13 residues. Trimming removed 5 bases from V and 0 bases from J, with 5 bases in between. In germline, CDR1 is MNHEY, CDR2 SVGAGI.

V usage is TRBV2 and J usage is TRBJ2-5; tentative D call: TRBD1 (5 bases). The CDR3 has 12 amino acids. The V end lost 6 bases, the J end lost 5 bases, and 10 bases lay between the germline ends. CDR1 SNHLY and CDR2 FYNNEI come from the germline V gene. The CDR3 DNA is TGTGCCAGCAGAGAACAGGTGGAGACCCAGTACTTC. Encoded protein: CASREQVETQYF.

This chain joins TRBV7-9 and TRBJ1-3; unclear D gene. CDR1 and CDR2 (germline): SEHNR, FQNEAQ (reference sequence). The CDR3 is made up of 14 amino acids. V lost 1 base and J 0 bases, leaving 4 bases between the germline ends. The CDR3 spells CASSLDSSGNTIYF. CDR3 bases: TGTGCCAGCAGCTTAGACAGCTCTGGAAACACCATATATTTT.

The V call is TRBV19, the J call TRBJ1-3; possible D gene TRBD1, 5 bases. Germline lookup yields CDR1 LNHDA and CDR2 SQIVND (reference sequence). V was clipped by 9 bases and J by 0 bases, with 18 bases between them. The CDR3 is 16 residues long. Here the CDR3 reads CASTGVGASSGNTIYF. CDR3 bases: TGTGCCAGCACTGGGGTAGGGGCAAGCTCTGGAAACACCATATATTTT. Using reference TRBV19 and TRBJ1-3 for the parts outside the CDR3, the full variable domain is DGGITQSPKYLFRKEGQNVTLSCEQNLNHDAMYWYRQDPGQGLRLIYYSQIVNDFQKGDIAEGYSVSREKKESFPLTVTSAQKNPTAFYLCASTGVGASSGNTIYFGEGSWLTVV.

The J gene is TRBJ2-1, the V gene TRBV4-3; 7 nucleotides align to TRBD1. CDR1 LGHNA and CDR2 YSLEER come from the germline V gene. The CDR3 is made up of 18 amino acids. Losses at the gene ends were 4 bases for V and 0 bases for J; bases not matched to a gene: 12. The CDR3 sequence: CASSPEPRGSTSYNEQFF. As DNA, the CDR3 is TGCGCCAGCAGCCCCGAACCCAGGGGGAGCACCTCCTACAATGAGCAGTTCTTC.

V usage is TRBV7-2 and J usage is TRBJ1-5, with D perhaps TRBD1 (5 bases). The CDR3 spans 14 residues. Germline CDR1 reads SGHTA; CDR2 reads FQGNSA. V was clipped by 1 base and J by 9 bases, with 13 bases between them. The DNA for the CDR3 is TGTGCCAGCAGCTTAGAGGACGGGGGGTTGCCCCAGCATTTT. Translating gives CASSLEDGGLPQHF.

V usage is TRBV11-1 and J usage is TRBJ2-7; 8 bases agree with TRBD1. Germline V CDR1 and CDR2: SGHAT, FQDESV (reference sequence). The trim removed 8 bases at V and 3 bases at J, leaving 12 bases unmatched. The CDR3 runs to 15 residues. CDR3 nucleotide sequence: TGTGCCAGCGCCAGGGCCTTGACAGGGGACTACGAGCAGTACTTC. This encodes CASARALTGDYEQYF.

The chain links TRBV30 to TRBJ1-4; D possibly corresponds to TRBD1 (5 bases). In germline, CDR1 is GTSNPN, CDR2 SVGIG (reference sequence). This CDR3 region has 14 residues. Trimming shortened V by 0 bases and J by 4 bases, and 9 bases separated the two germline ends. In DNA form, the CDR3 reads TGTGCCTGGAGTGTGCGGGGCGGTAATGAAAAACTGTTTTTT. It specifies CAWSVRGGNEKLFF.

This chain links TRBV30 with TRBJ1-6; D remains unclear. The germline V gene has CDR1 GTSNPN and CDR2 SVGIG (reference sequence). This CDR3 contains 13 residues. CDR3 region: CATRETLLSPLHF. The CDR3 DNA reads TGTGCTACGAGGGAGACTCTTCTTTCACCCCTCCACTTT.

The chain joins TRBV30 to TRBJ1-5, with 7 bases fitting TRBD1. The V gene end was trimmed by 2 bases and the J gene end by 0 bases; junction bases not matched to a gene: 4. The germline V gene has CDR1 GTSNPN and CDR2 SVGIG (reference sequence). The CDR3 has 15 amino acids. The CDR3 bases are TGTGCCTGGAGTCACGGGACAGCTAGCAATCAGCCCCAGCATTTT. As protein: CAWSHGTASNQPQHF. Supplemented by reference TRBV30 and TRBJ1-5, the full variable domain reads SQTIHQWPATLVQPVGSPLSLECTVEGTSNPNLYWYRQAAGRGLQLLFYSVGIGQISSEVPQNLSASRPQDRQFILSSKKLLLSDSGFYLCAWSHGTASNQPQHFGDGTRLSIL.

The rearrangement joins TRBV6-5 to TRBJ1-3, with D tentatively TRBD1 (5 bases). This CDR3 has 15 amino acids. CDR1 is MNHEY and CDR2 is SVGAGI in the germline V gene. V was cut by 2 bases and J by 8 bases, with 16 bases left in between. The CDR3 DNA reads TGTGCCAGCAGTTACGTCGGGGGGAGAGGACACACCATATATTTT. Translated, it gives CASSYVGGRGHTIYF.

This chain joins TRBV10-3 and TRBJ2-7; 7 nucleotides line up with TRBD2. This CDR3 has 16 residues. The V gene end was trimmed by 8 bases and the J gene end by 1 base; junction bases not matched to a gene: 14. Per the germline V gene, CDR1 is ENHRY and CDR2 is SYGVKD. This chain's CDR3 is CAILADGSGVSYEQYF. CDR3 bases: TGTGCCATCCTCGCGGATGGGAGCGGGGTATCCTACGAGCAGTACTTC.

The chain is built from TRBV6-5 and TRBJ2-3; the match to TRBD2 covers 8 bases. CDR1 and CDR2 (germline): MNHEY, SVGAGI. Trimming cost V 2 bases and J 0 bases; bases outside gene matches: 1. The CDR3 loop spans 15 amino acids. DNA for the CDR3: TGTGCCAGCAGTTACGCGGGGGGAAGCACAGATACGCAGTATTTT. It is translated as CASSYAGGSTDTQYF.

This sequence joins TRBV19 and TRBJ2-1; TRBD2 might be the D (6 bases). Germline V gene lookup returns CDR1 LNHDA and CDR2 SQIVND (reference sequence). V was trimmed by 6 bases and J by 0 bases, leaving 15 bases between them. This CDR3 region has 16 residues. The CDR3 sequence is CASSARTGSSYNEQFF. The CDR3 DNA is TGTGCCAGTAGCGCCCGGACCGGGAGCTCCTACAATGAGCAGTTCTTC.

The CDR3 coding sequence is TGTGCCAGCAGCTTGTTGTCTCGTAGCAATGAGCAGTTCTTC. It translates to CASSLLSRSNEQFF. The V gene is TRBV5-6, the J gene TRBJ2-1, with D hard to call. V was trimmed by 1 base and J by 6 bases, leaving 11 bases between them. CDR3 length: 14 residues. Germline V gene lookup returns CDR1 SGHDT and CDR2 YYEEEE.

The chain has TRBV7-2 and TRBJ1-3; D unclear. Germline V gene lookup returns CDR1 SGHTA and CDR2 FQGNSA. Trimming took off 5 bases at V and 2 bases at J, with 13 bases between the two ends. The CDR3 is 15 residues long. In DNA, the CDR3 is TGTGCCAGCAGCCCGCCCGGGGTAACTGGAAACACCATATATTTT. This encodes CASSPPGVTGNTIYF.